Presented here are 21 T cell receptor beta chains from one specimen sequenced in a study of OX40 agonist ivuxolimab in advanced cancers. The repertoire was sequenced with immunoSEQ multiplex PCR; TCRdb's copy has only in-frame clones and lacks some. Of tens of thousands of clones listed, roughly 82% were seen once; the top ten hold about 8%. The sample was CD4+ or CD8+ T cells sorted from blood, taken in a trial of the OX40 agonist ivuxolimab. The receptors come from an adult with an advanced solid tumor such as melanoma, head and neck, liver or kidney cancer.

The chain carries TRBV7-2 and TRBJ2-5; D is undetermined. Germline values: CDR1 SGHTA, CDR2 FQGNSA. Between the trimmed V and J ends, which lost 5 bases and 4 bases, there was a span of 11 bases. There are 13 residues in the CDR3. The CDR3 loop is CASSPSTSETQYF. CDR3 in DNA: TGTGCCAGCAGCCCGAGTACGTCAGAGACCCAGTACTTC. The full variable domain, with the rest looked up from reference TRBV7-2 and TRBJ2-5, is GAGVSQSPSNKVTEKGKDVELRCDPISGHTALYWYRQSLGQGLEFLIYFQGNSAPDKSGLPSDRFSAERTGGSVSTLTIQRTQQEDSAVYLCASSPSTSETQYFGPGTRLLVL.

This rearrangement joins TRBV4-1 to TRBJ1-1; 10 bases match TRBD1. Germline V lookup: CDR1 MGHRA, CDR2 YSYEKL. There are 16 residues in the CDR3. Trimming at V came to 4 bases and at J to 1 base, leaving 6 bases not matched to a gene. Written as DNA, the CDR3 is TGCGCCAGCAGCCGAGACGGACAGGGGGGGAACACTGAAGCTTTCTTT. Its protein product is CASSRDGQGGNTEAFF.

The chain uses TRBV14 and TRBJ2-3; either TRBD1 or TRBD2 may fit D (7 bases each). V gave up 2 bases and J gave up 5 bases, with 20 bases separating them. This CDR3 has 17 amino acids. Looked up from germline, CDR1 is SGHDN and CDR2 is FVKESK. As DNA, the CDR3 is TGTGCCAGCAGCCAACCAACGTGGGAGGGGGCCGTAGATACGCAGTATTTT. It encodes CASSQPTWEGAVDTQYF.

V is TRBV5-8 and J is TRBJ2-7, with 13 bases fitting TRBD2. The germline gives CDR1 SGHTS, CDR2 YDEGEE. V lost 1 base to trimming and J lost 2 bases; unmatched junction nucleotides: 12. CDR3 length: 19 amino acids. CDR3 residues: CASSLNFGLAGAETYEQYF. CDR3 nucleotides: TGTGCCAGCAGCTTGAACTTTGGACTAGCGGGAGCCGAAACCTACGAGCAGTACTTC. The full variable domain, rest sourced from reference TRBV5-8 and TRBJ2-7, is EAGVTQSPTHLIKTRGQQATLRCSPISGHTSVYWYQQALGLGLQFLLWYDEGEERNRGNFPPRFSGRQFPNYSSELNVNALELEDSALYLCASSLNFGLAGAETYEQYFGPGTRLTVT.

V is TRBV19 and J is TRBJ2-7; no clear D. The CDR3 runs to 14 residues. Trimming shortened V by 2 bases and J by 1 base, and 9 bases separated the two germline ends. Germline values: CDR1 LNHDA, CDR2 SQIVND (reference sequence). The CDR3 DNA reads TGTGCCAGTAGTATATCGGACGGTTCCTACGAGCAGTACTTC. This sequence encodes CASSISDGSYEQYF.

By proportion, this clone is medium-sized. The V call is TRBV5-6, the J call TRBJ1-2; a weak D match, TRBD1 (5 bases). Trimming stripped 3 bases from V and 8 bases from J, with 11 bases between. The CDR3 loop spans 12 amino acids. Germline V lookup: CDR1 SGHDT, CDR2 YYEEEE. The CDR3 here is CASSWGIGGYTF. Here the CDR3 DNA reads TGTGCCAGCAGCTGGGGGATTGGAGGCTACACCTTC.

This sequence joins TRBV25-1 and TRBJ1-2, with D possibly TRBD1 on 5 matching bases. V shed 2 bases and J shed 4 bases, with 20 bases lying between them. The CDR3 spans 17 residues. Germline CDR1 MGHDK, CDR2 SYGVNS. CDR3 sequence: CASSELGTSLSSYGYTF. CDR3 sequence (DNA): TGTGCCAGCAGTGAACTCGGGACGTCTCTATCCAGCTATGGCTACACCTTC.

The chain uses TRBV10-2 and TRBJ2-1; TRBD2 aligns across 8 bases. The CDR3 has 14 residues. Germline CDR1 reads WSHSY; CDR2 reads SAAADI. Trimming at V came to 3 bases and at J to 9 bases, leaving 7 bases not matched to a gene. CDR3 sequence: CASSDSGNTGEQFF. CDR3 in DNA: TGCGCCAGCAGTGATAGCGGGAACACGGGTGAGCAGTTCTTC.

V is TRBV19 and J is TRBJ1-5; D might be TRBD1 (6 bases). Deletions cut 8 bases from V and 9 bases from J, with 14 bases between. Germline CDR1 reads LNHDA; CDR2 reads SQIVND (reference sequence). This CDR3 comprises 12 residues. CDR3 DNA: TGTGCCAGTTCCGGGGAAGGGGGGCCCCAGCATTTT. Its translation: CASSGEGGPQHF. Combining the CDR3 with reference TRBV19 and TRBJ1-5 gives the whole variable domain DGGITQSPKYLFRKEGQNVTLSCEQNLNHDAMYWYRQDPGQGLRLIYYSQIVNDFQKGDIAEGYSVSREKKESFPLTVTSAQKNPTAFYLCASSGEGGPQHFGDGTRLSIL.

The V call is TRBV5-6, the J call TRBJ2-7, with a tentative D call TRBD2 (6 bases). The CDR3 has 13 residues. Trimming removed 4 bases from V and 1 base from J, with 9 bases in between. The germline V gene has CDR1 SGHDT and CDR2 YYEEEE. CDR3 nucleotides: TGTGCCAGCAGCGGGACTGCGTCCTACGAGCAGTACTTC. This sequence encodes CASSGTASYEQYF. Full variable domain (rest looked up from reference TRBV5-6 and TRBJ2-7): DAGVTQSPTHLIKTRGQQVTLRCSPKSGHDTVSWYQQALGQGPQFIFQYYEEEERQRGNFPDRFSGHQFPNYSSELNVNALLLGDSALYLCASSGTASYEQYFGPGTRLTVT.

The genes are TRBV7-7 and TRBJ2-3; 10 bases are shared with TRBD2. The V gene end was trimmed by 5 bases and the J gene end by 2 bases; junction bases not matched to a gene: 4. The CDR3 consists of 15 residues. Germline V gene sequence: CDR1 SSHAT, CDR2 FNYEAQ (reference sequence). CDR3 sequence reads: CASSPGLAVTDTQYF. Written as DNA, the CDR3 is TGTGCCAGCAGCCCTGGACTAGCGGTCACAGATACGCAGTATTTT.

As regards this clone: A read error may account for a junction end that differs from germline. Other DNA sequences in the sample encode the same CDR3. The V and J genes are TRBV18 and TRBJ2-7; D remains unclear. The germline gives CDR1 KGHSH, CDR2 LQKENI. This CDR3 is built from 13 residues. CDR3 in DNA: TGTGCTAGCTCACCTAGTCAAACCTACGAGCAGTACTTC. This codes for CASSPSQTYEQYF. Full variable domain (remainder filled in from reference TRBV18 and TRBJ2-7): NAGVMQNPRHLVRRRGQEARLRCSPMKGHSHVYWYRQLPEEGLKFMVYLQKENIIDESGMPKERFSAEFPKEGPSILRIQQVVRGDSAAYFCASSPSQTYEQYFGPGTRLTVT.

The DNA of the CDR3 is TGTGCCAGCAGCCCCAGCCGGGGACGAGGATATTACAATGAGCAGTTCTTC. Translating it yields CASSPSRGRGYYNEQFF. The rearrangement uses TRBV7-2 and TRBJ2-1; D is possibly TRBD1 or TRBD2 (5 bases each). CDR3 length equals 17 residues. V gave up 5 bases and J gave up 4 bases, with 21 bases separating them. Germline V lookup: CDR1 SGHTA, CDR2 FQGNSA. Using reference TRBV7-2 and TRBJ2-1 for the parts outside the CDR3, the full variable domain is GAGVSQSPSNKVTEKGKDVELRCDPISGHTALYWYRQSLGQGLEFLIYFQGNSAPDKSGLPSDRFSAERTGGSVSTLTIQRTQQEDSAVYLCASSPSRGRGYYNEQFFGPGTRLTVL.

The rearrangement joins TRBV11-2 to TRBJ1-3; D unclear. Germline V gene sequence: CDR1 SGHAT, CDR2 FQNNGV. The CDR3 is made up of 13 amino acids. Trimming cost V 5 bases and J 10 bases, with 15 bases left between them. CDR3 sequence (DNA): TGTGCCAGCAGCGTCCCGAACCCGCCAACCATATATTTT. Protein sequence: CASSVPNPPTIYF.

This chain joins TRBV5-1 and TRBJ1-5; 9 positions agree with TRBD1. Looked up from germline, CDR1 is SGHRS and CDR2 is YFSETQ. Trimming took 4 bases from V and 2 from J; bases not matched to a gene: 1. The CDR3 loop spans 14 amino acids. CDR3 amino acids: CASSRTGGNQPQHF. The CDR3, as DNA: TGCGCCAGCAGCCGGACAGGGGGCAATCAGCCCCAGCATTTT. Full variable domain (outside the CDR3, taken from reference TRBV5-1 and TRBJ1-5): KAGVTQTPRYLIKTRGQQVTLSCSPISGHRSVSWYQQTPGQGLQFLFEYFSETQRNKGNFPGRFSGRQFSNSRSEMNVSTLELGDSALYLCASSRTGGNQPQHFGDGTRLSIL.

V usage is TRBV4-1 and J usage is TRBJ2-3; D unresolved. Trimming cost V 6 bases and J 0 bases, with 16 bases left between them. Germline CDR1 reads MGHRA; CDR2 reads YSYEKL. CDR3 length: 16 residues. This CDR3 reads CASRQSNVPSTDTQYF. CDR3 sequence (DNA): TGCGCCAGCAGACAGTCGAACGTCCCTAGCACAGATACGCAGTATTTT.

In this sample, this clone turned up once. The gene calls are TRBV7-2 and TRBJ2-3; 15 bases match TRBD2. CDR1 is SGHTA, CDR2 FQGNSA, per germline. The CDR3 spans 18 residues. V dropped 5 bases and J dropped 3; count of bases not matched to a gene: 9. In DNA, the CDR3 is TGTGCCAGCAGCCTCGGACTAGCGGGAGGGAGCGGGACAGATACGCAGTATTTT. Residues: CASSLGLAGGSGTDTQYF.

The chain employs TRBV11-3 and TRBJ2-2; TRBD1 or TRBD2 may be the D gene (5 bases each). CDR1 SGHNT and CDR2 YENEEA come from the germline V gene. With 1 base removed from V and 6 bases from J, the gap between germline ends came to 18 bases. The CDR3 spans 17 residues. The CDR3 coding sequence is TGTGCCAGCAGCTTAGTATTCTGGGGGAGTACGGCCGGGGAGCTGTTTTTT. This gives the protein CASSLVFWGSTAGELFF.

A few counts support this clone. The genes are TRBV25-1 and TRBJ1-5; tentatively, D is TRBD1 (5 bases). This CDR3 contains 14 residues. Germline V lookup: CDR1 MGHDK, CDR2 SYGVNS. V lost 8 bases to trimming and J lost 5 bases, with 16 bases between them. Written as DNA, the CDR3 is TGTGCCAGCTCAACGGGGGAAGGCCATCAGCCCCAGCATTTT. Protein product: CASSTGEGHQPQHF.

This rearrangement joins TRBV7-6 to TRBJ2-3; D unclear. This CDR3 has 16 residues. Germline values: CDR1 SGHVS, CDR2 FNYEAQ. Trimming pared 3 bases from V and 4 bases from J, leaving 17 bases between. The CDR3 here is CASSFPISSLADTQYF. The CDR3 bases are TGTGCCAGCAGCTTTCCGATCTCTTCCTTGGCAGATACGCAGTATTTT.

CDR3 sequence reads: CASSKRLLSSYEQYF. The CDR3, as DNA: TGTGCCAGCAGCAAACGACTTCTTAGCTCCTACGAGCAGTACTTC. This chain connects TRBV21-1 to TRBJ2-7; the D call of TRBD2 is as the table states it, not checked on the DNA. TRBV21-1 is described as a pseudogene. This CDR3 contains 15 residues.